One sample yielded the 26 T cell receptor beta chains listed below, sequenced in a study of blood T cell repertoires in COVID-19. The table came from immunoSEQ multiplex PCR; TCRdb's copy has only in-frame clones and leaves some out. The sample records nearly 200,000 clones, roughly 90% being singletons. Sequencing used peripheral blood. All receptors come from a woman in her 70s with acute or convalescent COVID-19.

The rearrangement uses TRBV3-1 (or the pseudogene TRBV3-2) and TRBJ2-3; D possibly corresponds to TRBD1 (5 bases). CDR1 is LGHDT and CDR2 is YNNKEL in the germline V gene (reference sequence). This CDR3 region has 16 residues. Trimming pared 2 bases from V and 3 bases from J, leaving 15 bases between. The CDR3: CASSQSRQGLTDTQYF. The CDR3 DNA reads TGTGCCAGCAGCCAATCCCGCCAGGGCCTGACAGATACGCAGTATTTT.

The J gene is TRBJ2-5, the V gene TRBV5-1, with 12 bases identical to TRBD2. This CDR3 has 16 amino acids. The germline gives CDR1 SGHRS, CDR2 YFSETQ. After removal of 1 base from V and 5 bases from J, the junction contained 6 bases not matched to a gene. The CDR3 loop reads CASSLQLAGGTETQYF. CDR3 sequence (DNA): TGCGCCAGCAGCTTGCAACTAGCGGGGGGCACTGAGACCCAGTACTTC.

This rearrangement joins TRBV7-9 to TRBJ2-2; 11 bases align to TRBD2. Germline CDR1 SEHNR, CDR2 FQNEAQ (reference sequence). The CDR3 is 12 amino acids. The CDR3 region has the DNA TGTGCGCTAGCGGGGGGCCTCGGGGAGCTGTTTTTT. Amino acid sequence: CALAGGLGELFF.

V gene TRBV18 combines with J gene TRBJ2-7, with 9 bases that match TRBD2. Trimming at V came to 2 bases and at J to 1 base, leaving 3 bases not matched to a gene. Germline loops: CDR1 KGHSH, CDR2 LQKENI. The length of the CDR3 is 15 residues. The chain's CDR3 is CASSPSAGGSYEQYF. DNA of the CDR3: TGTGCCAGCTCACCATCCGCGGGAGGGTCCTACGAGCAGTACTTC. The whole variable domain, filled in from reference TRBV18 and TRBJ2-7, reads NAGVMQNPRHLVRRRGQEARLRCSPMKGHSHVYWYRQLPEEGLKFMVYLQKENIIDESGMPKERFSAEFPKEGPSILRIQQVVRGDSAAYFCASSPSAGGSYEQYFGPGTRLTVT.

The chain uses TRBV7-8 and TRBJ2-7, with TRBD2 identical over 7 bases. Germline assignment: CDR1 SGHVS and CDR2 FQNEAQ. Germline trimming cut 1 base from V and 9 bases from J; bases unmatched to any gene: 15. CDR3 size: 16 residues. The CDR3 here is CASSLGLTSALAAQYF. Here the CDR3 DNA reads TGTGCCAGCAGCTTAGGACTCACTAGCGCCCTCGCTGCGCAGTACTTC.

The rearrangement joins TRBV7-9 to TRBJ1-2, with unresolved D. Looked up from germline, CDR1 is SEHNR and CDR2 is FQNEAQ (reference sequence). Trimming left V 1 base short and J 1 base short, with 4 bases between. The CDR3 is 13 residues long. CDR3 amino acids: CASSLVLNYGYTF. CDR3 DNA: TGTGCCAGCAGCTTAGTCCTTAACTATGGCTACACCTTC.

V and J are TRBV6-6 and TRBJ1-4; tentative D call: TRBD1 (6 bases). V lost 1 base to trimming and J lost 3 bases, with 9 bases between them. This CDR3 contains 15 residues. Germline assignment: CDR1 MNHNY and CDR2 SVGAGI (reference sequence). As DNA, the CDR3 is TGTGCCAGCAGTTACTTCAGGACAGCTAATGAAAAACTGTTTTTT. This codes for CASSYFRTANEKLFF.

CDR3 region: CASSWGTGNNEQFF. The CDR3 nucleotides are TGCGCCAGCAGCTGGGGGACAGGAAACAATGAGCAGTTCTTC. The genes are TRBV5-1 and TRBJ2-1; TRBD1 matches 8 bases. V dropped 3 bases and J dropped 5; count of bases not matched to a gene: 4. The germline V gene encodes CDR1 SGHRS and CDR2 YFSETQ. The CDR3 covers 14 residues.

The chain combines TRBV11-3 with TRBJ2-3; D is perhaps TRBD2 (6 bases). Germline CDR1 is SGHNT and CDR2 is YENEEA. Between the trimmed V and J ends, which lost 8 bases and 4 bases, there was a span of 19 bases. The CDR3 is 15 amino acids. The CDR3 protein is CASLTRRDGADTQYF. In DNA form, the CDR3 reads TGTGCCAGCCTCACGCGGCGGGACGGGGCAGATACGCAGTATTTT.

This chain links TRBV2 with TRBJ1-1, with D perhaps TRBD1 (5 bases). V lost 7 bases to trimming and J lost 4 bases, with 16 bases between them. The CDR3 spans 14 residues. Per germline, CDR1 SNHLY and CDR2 FYNNEI. This CDR3 is CASMGLTRGTEAFF. CDR3 coding DNA: TGTGCCAGCATGGGCTTAACAAGGGGCACTGAAGCTTTCTTT.

V is TRBV27 and J is TRBJ1-1, with D perhaps matching TRBD1 (6 bases). CDR3 length equals 15 residues. V shed 7 bases and J shed 1 base, with 16 bases lying between them. Germline V gene sequence: CDR1 MNHEY, CDR2 SMNVEV (reference sequence). The CDR3 coding sequence is TGTGCCAGCACCCCCTGGGGACAAAGGAACACTGAAGCTTTCTTT. Translating it yields CASTPWGQRNTEAFF.

The gene calls are TRBV19 and TRBJ1-2; the D is unclear. V lost 6 bases, J lost 9 bases, and 14 bases lay in between. Per the germline V gene, CDR1 is LNHDA and CDR2 is SQIVND (reference sequence). The CDR3 spans 12 residues. CDR3 sequence: CASSRRGGSYTF. Here the CDR3 DNA reads TGTGCCAGTAGCCGGCGGGGAGGTAGCTACACCTTC.

The chain couples TRBV5-1 to TRBJ2-2, with D perhaps matching TRBD1 (6 bases). Germline CDR1 reads SGHRS; CDR2 reads YFSETQ. V was trimmed by 2 bases and J by 3 bases, leaving 17 bases between them. The CDR3 has 17 amino acids. The CDR3 DNA reads TGCGCCAGCAGCTTAGGATACGCTACAGGGTACACCGGGGAGCTGTTTTTT. This encodes CASSLGYATGYTGELFF.

This sequence joins TRBV3-1 (or the pseudogene TRBV3-2) and TRBJ1-2, with D possibly being TRBD1 (6 bases). The V gene's germline CDR1 is LGHDT and CDR2 YNNKEL (reference sequence). V gave up 2 bases and J gave up 8 bases, with 12 bases separating them. There are 13 residues in the CDR3. For the CDR3, the DNA is TGTGCCAGCAGCCAACAGGGGTCACGAGGCTACACCTTC. Its protein product is CASSQQGSRGYTF.

The V call is TRBV18, the J call TRBJ1-2, with TRBD1 matching 8 bases. The CDR3 is 14 residues long. CDR1 is KGHSH and CDR2 is LQKENI in the germline V gene. After removal of 6 bases from V and 2 bases from J, the junction contained 5 bases not matched to a gene. Written as DNA, the CDR3 is TGTGCCAGCTCCGAGGGACAGGTAAACTATGGCTACACCTTC. Protein sequence: CASSEGQVNYGYTF.

On this clone itself: The sample carries other DNA sequences with the same CDR3. The rearrangement links TRBV5-1 to TRBJ2-6; 7 bases map to TRBD1. Germline CDR1 and CDR2: SGHRS and YFSETQ. V shed 4 bases, J shed 0 bases, and the junction held 7 bases outside the gene matches. The CDR3 length is 17 residues. CDR3 region: CASSPTGASSGANVLTF. CDR3 bases: TGCGCCAGCAGCCCAACAGGGGCTAGCTCTGGGGCCAACGTCCTGACTTTC. Variable domain in full (rest from reference TRBV5-1 and TRBJ2-6): KAGVTQTPRYLIKTRGQQVTLSCSPISGHRSVSWYQQTPGQGLQFLFEYFSETQRNKGNFPGRFSGRQFSNSRSEMNVSTLELGDSALYLCASSPTGASSGANVLTFGAGSRLTVL.

The chain links TRBV29-1 to TRBJ1-2, with 8 bases fitting TRBD1. Germline-derived CDR1 and CDR2 are SQVTM and ANQGSEA. This CDR3 region has 14 residues. V dropped 2 bases and J dropped 8; count of bases not matched to a gene: 10. The CDR3 loop is CSVEKGTGGNGYTF. CDR3 DNA sequence: TGCAGCGTTGAAAAGGGAACAGGGGGGAACGGCTACACCTTC.

The chain uses TRBV15 and TRBJ2-1; weak D call: TRBD2 (7 bases). CDR1 LNHNV and CDR2 YYDKDF come from the germline V gene (reference sequence). Deletions cut 6 bases from V and 3 bases from J, with 18 bases between. CDR3 size: 16 residues. In DNA form, the CDR3 reads TGTGCCACCAGGCCAAGGGGGGGGCGACTCTACAATGAGCAGTTCTTC. The encoded protein is CATRPRGGRLYNEQFF.

The chain is built from TRBV6-1 and TRBJ1-3; no clear D gene. The V end lost 3 bases, the J end lost 4 bases, and 19 bases lay between the germline ends. CDR3 size: 17 residues. The germline V gene has CDR1 MNHNS and CDR2 SASEGT. The CDR3 bases are TGTGCCAGCAGTGAGAGGCCAGCCTTATCTATGGGAAACACCATATATTTT. Translated: CASSERPALSMGNTIYF.

The chain has TRBV9 and TRBJ1-1, with D possibly matching TRBD1 (5 bases). The CDR3 contains 16 residues. The V gene's germline CDR1 is SGDLS and CDR2 YYNGEE. V was pared by 3 bases and J by 3 bases, with 18 bases between. The DNA for the CDR3 is TGTGCCAGCAGCGAGCCCCGTAGTGGGGCGGACACTGAAGCTTTCTTT. Its translation is CASSEPRSGADTEAFF.

The chain is built from TRBV10-1 and TRBJ2-5, with a tentative D call TRBD1 (6 bases). The CDR3 sequence is 15 residues long. The V gene's germline CDR1 is WNHNN and CDR2 SYGVQD (reference sequence). The germline V and J ends were trimmed by 0 bases and 1 base, with 9 bases remaining between them. The CDR3 nucleotides read TGCGCCAGCAGTGAGTCCCGGGACATCCAAGAGACCCAGTACTTC. Its translation is CASSESRDIQETQYF.

The V and J genes are TRBV11-2 and TRBJ2-1, with D perhaps TRBD1 (9 bases). The V gene's germline CDR1 is SGHAT and CDR2 FQNNGV. Deletions cut 5 bases from V and 14 bases from J, with 22 bases between. CDR3 length equals 14 residues. CDR3 residues: CASSVAGQGGAEFF. The CDR3 DNA reads TGTGCCAGCAGCGTAGCGGGACAGGGAGGAGCCGAGTTCTTC.

The V gene is TRBV28, the J gene TRBJ1-3, with TRBD1 matching over 7 bases. V lost 5 bases to trimming and J lost 2 bases; unmatched junction nucleotides: 3. Germline V gene lookup returns CDR1 MDHEN and CDR2 SYDVKM. CDR3 length equals 14 residues. The CDR3 sequence: CASSPTGAGNTIYF. The DNA of the CDR3 is TGTGCCAGCAGTCCTACAGGGGCTGGAAACACCATATATTTT. Looking up the rest from reference TRBV28 and TRBJ1-3 gives the full variable domain: DVKVTQSSRYLVKRTGEKVFLECVQDMDHENMFWYRQDPGLGLRLIYFSYDVKMKEKGDIPEGYSVSREKKERFSLILESASTNQTSMYLCASSPTGAGNTIYFGEGSWLTVV.

The V call is TRBV5-1, the J call TRBJ1-1; D is uncertain. Germline V lookup: CDR1 SGHRS, CDR2 YFSETQ. The CDR3 contains 15 residues. V lost 0 bases, J lost 1 base, and 10 bases lay in between. Here the CDR3 reads CASSLAPVKNTEAFF. The CDR3 region has the DNA TGCGCCAGCAGCTTGGCCCCGGTCAAGAACACTGAAGCTTTCTTT.

This clone has more than one count but fewer than ten. V gene TRBV28 combines with J gene TRBJ1-1; D is possibly TRBD1 (6 bases). Germline loops: CDR1 MDHEN, CDR2 SYDVKM. V lost 4 bases, J lost 0 bases, and 18 bases lay in between. This CDR3 is built from 17 residues. The CDR3 region is CASSSAGGGGMNTEAFF. The CDR3 nucleotides read TGTGCCAGCAGTTCTGCGGGAGGAGGGGGGATGAACACTGAAGCTTTCTTT.

A single count supports this clone. The chain uses TRBV6-5 and TRBJ1-3; 7 nucleotides agree with TRBD1. V lost 6 bases, J lost 7 bases, and 9 bases stayed unmatched. The germline gives CDR1 MNHEY, CDR2 SVGAGI. The CDR3 has 14 amino acids. In DNA form, the CDR3 reads TGTGCCAGCAGCCTAGACAGGGTTAGGAACACCATATATTTT. Translating it yields CASSLDRVRNTIYF.